The rows below give T cell receptor beta chains drawn from one sample of a study of neurological immune-mediated disorders. Using its own MiXCR run on the 5' RACE reads, TCRdb lists one record per CDR3 protein. This sample carries 55,000 to 70,000 distinct CDR3 sequences, around 4.7% of them seen once, and the ten largest clones take 3.4%. The sample was PBMCs. These receptors were obtained from a woman in her 50s with multiple sclerosis. Both conserved end residues are part of each CDR3. The order of the fields is V gene, D gene, J gene, clone size, CDR3 length, CDR3 protein, CDR3 DNA. The D gene is left open where the match is weak. Clone sizes are shown as how often the clone was seen (once, few, many) or a class if it is expanded.

>TRBV10-3|TRBD1|TRBJ2-3|many|21
CAISDLPEVGGESWATDTQYF
TGTGCCATCAGTGATCTCCCGGAGGTAGGGGGCGAGAGTTGGGCCACAGATACGCAGTATTTT
>TRBV6-2/TRBV6-3|-|TRBJ1-5|many|14
CASSFVDSNQPQHF
TGTGCCAGCAGTTTTGTCGATAGCAATCAGCCCCAGCATTTT
>TRBV9|-|TRBJ2-2|many|12
CASSVITGELFF
TGTGCCAGCAGCGTAATCACCGGGGAGCTGTTTTTT
>TRBV5-1|-|TRBJ1-1|few|14
CASSADSVGTEAFF
TGCGCCAGCAGCGCAGACTCGGTGGGGACTGAAGCTTTCTTT
>TRBV10-3|TRBD1|TRBJ1-2|many|17
CAISDFPDRGANYGYTF
TGTGCCATCAGCGATTTTCCCGACAGGGGAGCTAACTATGGCTACACCTTC
>TRBV29-1|TRBD1|TRBJ1-5|many|14
CSVSTGDVDQPQHF
TGCAGCGTATCGACAGGGGATGTTGATCAGCCCCAGCATTTT
>TRBV29-1|TRBD1|TRBJ2-1|many|14
CSGRGDRWDNEQFF
TGCAGCGGAAGAGGGGACAGGTGGGACAATGAGCAGTTCTTC
>TRBV15|-|TRBJ2-2|many|14
CATSGGTYTGELFF
TGTGCCACCAGCGGGGGGACGTACACCGGGGAGCTGTTTTTT
>TRBV6-1|-|TRBJ2-3|many|14
CASSGASPPDTQYF
TGTGCCAGCAGTGGGGCTTCTCCCCCAGATACGCAGTATTTT
>TRBV29-1|TRBD1|TRBJ1-2|many|13
CSVGDRGPSGYTF
TGCAGCGTTGGCGACAGGGGGCCAAGTGGCTACACCTTC